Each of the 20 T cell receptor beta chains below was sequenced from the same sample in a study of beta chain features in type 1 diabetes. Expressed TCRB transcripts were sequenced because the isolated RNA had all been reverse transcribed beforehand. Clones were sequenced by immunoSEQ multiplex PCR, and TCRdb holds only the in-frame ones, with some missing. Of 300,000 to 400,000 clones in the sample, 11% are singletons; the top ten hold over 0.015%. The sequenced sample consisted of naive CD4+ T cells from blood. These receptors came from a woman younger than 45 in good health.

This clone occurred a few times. The DNA for the CDR3 is TGTGCCATCAGTGAGAGGGAACTAGCGGGCTACGAGCAGTACTTC. Amino acids: CAISERELAGYEQYF. The chain uses TRBV10-3 and TRBJ2-7, with 9 positions matching TRBD2. V dropped 2 bases and J dropped 3; count of bases not matched to a gene: 5. The germline V gene has CDR1 ENHRY and CDR2 SYGVKD. This CDR3 comprises 15 residues.

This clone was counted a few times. The CDR3 bases are TGTGCCAGCACCTTTAGAGGGGGACCTGAGCAGTTCTTC. Residues: CASTFRGGPEQFF. The J gene is TRBJ2-1, the V gene TRBV7-2, with a weak D call TRBD1 (6 bases). Germline V lookup: CDR1 SGHTA, CDR2 FQGNSA. V was cut by 7 bases and J by 9 bases, with 16 bases left in between. This CDR3 is 13 amino acids long.

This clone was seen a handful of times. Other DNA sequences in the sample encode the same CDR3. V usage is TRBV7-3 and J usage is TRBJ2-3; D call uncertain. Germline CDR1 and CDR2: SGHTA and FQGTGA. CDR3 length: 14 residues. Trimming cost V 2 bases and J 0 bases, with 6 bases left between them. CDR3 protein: CASSLSGSTDTQYF. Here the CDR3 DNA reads TGTGCCAGCAGCTTATCCGGTAGCACAGATACGCAGTATTTT. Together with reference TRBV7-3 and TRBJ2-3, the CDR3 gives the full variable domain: GAGVSQTPSNKVTEKGKYVELRCDPISGHTALYWYRQSLGQGPEFLIYFQGTGAADDSGLPNDRFFAVRPEGSVSTLKIQRTERGDSAVYLCASSLSGSTDTQYFGPGTRLTVL.

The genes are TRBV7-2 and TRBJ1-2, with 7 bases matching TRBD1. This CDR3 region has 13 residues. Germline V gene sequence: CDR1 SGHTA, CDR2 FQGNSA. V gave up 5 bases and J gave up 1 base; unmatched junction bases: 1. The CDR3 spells CASSRDSNYGYTF. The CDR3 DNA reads TGTGCCAGCAGCCGGGACAGTAACTATGGCTACACCTTC. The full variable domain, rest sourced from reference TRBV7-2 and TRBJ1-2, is GAGVSQSPSNKVTEKGKDVELRCDPISGHTALYWYRQSLGQGLEFLIYFQGNSAPDKSGLPSDRFSAERTGGSVSTLTIQRTQQEDSAVYLCASSRDSNYGYTFGSGTRLTVV.

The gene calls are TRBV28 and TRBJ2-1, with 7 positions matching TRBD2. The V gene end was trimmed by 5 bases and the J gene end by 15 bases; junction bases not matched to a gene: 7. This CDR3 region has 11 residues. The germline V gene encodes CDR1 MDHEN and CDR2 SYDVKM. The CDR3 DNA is TGTGCCAGCAGTCCGGGGGGACTATCGTTCTTC. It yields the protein CASSPGGLSFF. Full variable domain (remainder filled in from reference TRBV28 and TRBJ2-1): DVKVTQSSRYLVKRTGEKVFLECVQDMDHENMFWYRQDPGLGLRLIYFSYDVKMKEKGDIPEGYSVSREKKERFSLILESASTNQTSMYLCASSPGGLSFFGPGTRLTVL.

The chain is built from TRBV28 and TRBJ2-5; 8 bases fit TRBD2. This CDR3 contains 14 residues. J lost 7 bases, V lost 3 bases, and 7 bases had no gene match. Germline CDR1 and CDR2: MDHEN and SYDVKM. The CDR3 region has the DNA TGTGCCAGCAGTTTGGCTCCGGGGGGGCGGACCCAGTACTTC. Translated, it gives CASSLAPGGRTQYF.

CDR3 protein: CASSPRQDLRETQYF. The CDR3 nucleotides read TGCGCCAGCAGCCCACGACAGGATCTGCGAGAGACCCAGTACTTC. The chain couples TRBV5-1 to TRBJ2-5; possible D gene TRBD1, 6 bases. Germline-derived CDR1 and CDR2 are SGHRS and YFSETQ. V was pared by 4 bases and J by 4 bases, with 17 bases between. This CDR3 is 15 amino acids long.

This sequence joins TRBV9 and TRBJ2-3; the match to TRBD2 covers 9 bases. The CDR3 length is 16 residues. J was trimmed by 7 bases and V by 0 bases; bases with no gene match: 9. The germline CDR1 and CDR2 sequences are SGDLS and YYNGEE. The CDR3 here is CASSVVSGSLSNTQYF. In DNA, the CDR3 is TGTGCCAGCAGCGTAGTTAGCGGGAGTTTATCGAATACGCAGTATTTT.

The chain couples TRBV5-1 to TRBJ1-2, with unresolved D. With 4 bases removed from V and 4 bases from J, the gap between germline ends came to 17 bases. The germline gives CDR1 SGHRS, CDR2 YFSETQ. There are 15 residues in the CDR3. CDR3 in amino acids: CASSALQSRGYGYTF. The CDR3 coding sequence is TGCGCCAGCAGCGCGCTACAGTCCCGGGGCTATGGCTACACCTTC.

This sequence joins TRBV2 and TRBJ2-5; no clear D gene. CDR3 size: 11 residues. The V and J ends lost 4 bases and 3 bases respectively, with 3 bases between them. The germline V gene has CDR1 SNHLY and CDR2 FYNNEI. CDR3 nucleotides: TGTGCCAGCAGTGCGGAAGAGACCCAGTACTTC. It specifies CASSAEETQYF.

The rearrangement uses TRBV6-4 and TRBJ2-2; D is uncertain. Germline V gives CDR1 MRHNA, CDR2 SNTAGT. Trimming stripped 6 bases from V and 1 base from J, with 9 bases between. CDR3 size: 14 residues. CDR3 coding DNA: TGTGCCAGCAGGCCGGCAGGGAACACCGGGGAGCTGTTTTTT. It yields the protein CASRPAGNTGELFF.

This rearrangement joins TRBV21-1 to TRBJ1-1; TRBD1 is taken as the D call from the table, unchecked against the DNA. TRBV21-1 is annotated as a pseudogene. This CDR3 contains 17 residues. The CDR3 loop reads CASSKSQTGTGKPQAFF. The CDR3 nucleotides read TGTGCCAGCAGCAAATCCCAAACCGGGACAGGCAAACCCCAGGCTTTCTTT.

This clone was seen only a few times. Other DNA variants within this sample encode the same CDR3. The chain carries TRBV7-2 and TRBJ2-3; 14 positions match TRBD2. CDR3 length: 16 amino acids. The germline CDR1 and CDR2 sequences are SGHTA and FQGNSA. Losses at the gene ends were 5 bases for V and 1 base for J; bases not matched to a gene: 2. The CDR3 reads CASSPGLAGGTDTQYF. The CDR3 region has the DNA TGTGCCAGCAGCCCGGGACTAGCGGGGGGCACAGATACGCAGTATTTT.

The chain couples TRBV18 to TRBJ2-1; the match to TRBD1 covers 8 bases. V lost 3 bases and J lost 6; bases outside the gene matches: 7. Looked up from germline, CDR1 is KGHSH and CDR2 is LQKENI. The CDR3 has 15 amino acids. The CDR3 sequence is CASSPDRGMGNEQFF. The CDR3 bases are TGTGCCAGCTCACCCGACAGGGGTATGGGCAATGAGCAGTTCTTC.

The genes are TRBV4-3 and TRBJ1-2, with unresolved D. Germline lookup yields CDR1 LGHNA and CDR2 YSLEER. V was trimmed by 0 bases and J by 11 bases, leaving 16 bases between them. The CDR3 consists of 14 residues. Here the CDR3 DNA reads TGCGCCAGCAGCCAAGACATAGGCGGGGTTGGATACACCTTC. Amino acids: CASSQDIGGVGYTF.

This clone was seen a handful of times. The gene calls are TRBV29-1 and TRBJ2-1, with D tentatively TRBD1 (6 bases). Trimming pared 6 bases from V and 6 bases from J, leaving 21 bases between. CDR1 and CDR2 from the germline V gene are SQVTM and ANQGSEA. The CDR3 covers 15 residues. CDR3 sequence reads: CSVRNRAKGVNEQFF. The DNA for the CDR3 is TGCAGCGTGCGTAACAGGGCTAAGGGGGTCAATGAGCAGTTCTTC.

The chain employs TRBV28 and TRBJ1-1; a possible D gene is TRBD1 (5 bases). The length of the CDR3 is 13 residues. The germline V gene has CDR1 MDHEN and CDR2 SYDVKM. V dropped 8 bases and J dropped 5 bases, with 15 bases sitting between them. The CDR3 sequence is CASHLQGGTEAFF. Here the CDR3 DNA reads TGTGCCAGCCATCTTCAGGGTGGAACTGAAGCTTTCTTT.

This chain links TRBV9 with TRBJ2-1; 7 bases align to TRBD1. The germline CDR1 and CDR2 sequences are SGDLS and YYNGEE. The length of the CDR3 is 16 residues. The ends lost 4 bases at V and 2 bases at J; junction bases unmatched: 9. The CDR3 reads CASSQTAGTAYNEQFF. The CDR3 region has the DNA TGTGCCAGCAGCCAAACTGCCGGGACAGCCTACAATGAGCAGTTCTTC.

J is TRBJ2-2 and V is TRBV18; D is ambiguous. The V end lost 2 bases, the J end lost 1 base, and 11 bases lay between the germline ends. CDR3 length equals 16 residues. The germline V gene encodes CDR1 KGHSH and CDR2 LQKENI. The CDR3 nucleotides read TGTGCCAGCTCACCATACACAGCAGAGAACACCGGGGAGCTGTTTTTT. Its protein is CASSPYTAENTGELFF.

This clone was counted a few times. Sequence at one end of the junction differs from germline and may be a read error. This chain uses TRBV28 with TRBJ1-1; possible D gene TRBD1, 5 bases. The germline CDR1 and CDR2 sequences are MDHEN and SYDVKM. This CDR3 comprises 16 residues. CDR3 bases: TGTGCCGGCAGTGTCCGACTCGGGGGAGGAAGGACTGAAGCTTTCTTT. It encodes CAGSVRLGGGRTEAFF.